This passage covers 15 T cell receptor beta chains from one sample sequenced in a study of T-cell reconstitution after alpha-beta-depleted transplantation in children. Unique molecular identifiers were built into the TCRbeta library. One entry per CDR3 protein, called by TCRdb with MiXCR from the PCR reads. The data contain about 440,000 distinct CDR3 sequences, roughly 43% of them singletons. Sequencing was performed on PBMCs, taken before TCRalphabeta/CD19-depleted stem cell transplant. The source of these receptors is a girl between 2 and 10 years old with aplastic anemia, due to receive a stem cell transplant.

This clonotype was counted between two and nine times. The chain recombines TRBV4-3 with TRBJ2-7; 9 bases line up with TRBD2. The CDR3 length is 15 residues. J gave up 0 bases and V 4 bases, and 4 bases lay outside the gene matches. Germline CDR1 LGHNA, CDR2 YSLEER. CDR3 sequence (DNA): TGCGCCAGCAGCCCACATAGCGGGGGCTCCTACGAGCAGTACTTC. Its protein product is CASSPHSGGSYEQYF.

This clonotype has a handful of counts. This CDR3 is CASSPAPPGNTIYF. Here the CDR3 DNA reads TGCGCCAGCAGCCCGGCACCCCCGGGAAACACCATATATTTT. The chain employs TRBV5-1 and TRBJ1-3; D gene ambiguous. Germline CDR1 reads SGHRS; CDR2 reads YFSETQ. The V and J ends lost 4 bases and 4 bases respectively, with 12 bases between them. CDR3 length equals 14 residues.

This clonotype was picked up many times. CDR3 loop: CSVRLAGGYNEQFF. In DNA, the CDR3 is TGCAGCGTTAGACTAGCGGGAGGGTACAATGAGCAGTTCTTC. V and J are TRBV29-1 and TRBJ2-1; 14 bases are shared with TRBD2. Germline V gene sequence: CDR1 SQVTM, CDR2 ANQGSEA. V shed 5 bases, J shed 4 bases, and the junction held 1 base outside the gene matches. The CDR3 has 14 amino acids.

The chain links TRBV18 to TRBJ2-7, with 9 bases that match TRBD1. Per germline, CDR1 KGHSH and CDR2 LQKENI. This CDR3 is built from 14 residues. The trim removed 1 base at V and 5 bases at J, leaving 3 bases unmatched. CDR3: CASSPQTGGNEQYF. CDR3 in DNA: TGTGCCAGCTCACCACAGACAGGGGGGAACGAGCAGTACTTC.

This clonotype was detected ten times or more. This chain uses TRBV20-1 with TRBJ1-3; TRBD1 is a possible D gene (5 bases). Germline values: CDR1 DFQATT, CDR2 SNEGSKA (reference sequence). Between the trimmed V and J ends, which lost 5 bases and 4 bases, there was a span of 12 bases. The CDR3 is made up of 13 amino acids. CDR3 loop: CSAERGDGNTIYF. CDR3 sequence (DNA): TGCAGTGCTGAGAGAGGGGACGGAAACACCATATATTTT.

The chain employs TRBV20-1 and TRBJ2-1, with 14 bases fitting TRBD2. Germline CDR1 and CDR2: DFQATT and SNEGSKA (reference sequence). V was pared by 1 base and J by 6 bases, with 5 bases of the junction left unmatched. The CDR3 covers 16 residues. This CDR3 is CSARGFGLAGGNEQFF. For the CDR3, the DNA is TGCAGTGCTAGAGGCTTCGGACTAGCGGGAGGCAATGAGCAGTTCTTC.

The chain combines TRBV4-1 with TRBJ1-1; a weak D match, TRBD1 (5 bases). V lost 1 base, J lost 5 bases, and 11 bases lay in between. Germline V gene sequence: CDR1 MGHRA, CDR2 YSYEKL. CDR3 length equals 14 residues. The CDR3 protein is CASSQVRVGTEAFF. The CDR3 coding sequence is TGCGCCAGCAGCCAAGTCAGGGTGGGAACTGAAGCTTTCTTT.

The chain links TRBV7-9 to TRBJ2-2; the D is unclear. Germline CDR1 and CDR2: SEHNR and FQNEAQ (reference sequence). V gave up 5 bases and J gave up 0 bases, with 10 bases separating them. The CDR3 is 15 residues long. The CDR3 is CASSPHTSNTGELFF. For the CDR3, the DNA is TGTGCCAGCAGCCCGCATACTTCGAACACCGGGGAGCTGTTTTTT.

This clonotype has more than one count but fewer than ten. The V call is TRBV6-1, the J call TRBJ1-2; a possible D gene is TRBD1 (5 bases). Trimming took 5 bases from V and 4 from J, leaving 14 bases between them. The CDR3 covers 14 residues. CDR1 and CDR2 from the germline V gene are MNHNS and SASEGT. In DNA form, the CDR3 reads TGTGCCAGCAGTCAGGGAAGGTTATTCTATGGCTACACCTTC. This gives the protein CASSQGRLFYGYTF.

CDR3 in DNA: TGCGCCAGCAGCCCTTCACCCCAAGCTAACTATGGCTACACCTTC. It encodes CASSPSPQANYGYTF. The chain joins TRBV5-1 to TRBJ1-2; D unresolved. The CDR3 runs to 15 residues. The V and J ends lost 4 bases and 0 bases respectively, with 13 bases between them. Germline CDR1 SGHRS, CDR2 YFSETQ.

This clonotype was detected many times. This chain joins TRBV3-1 and TRBJ2-1, with a tentative D call TRBD2 (5 bases). Trimming removed 3 bases at V and 0 bases at J, with 15 bases between. Germline values: CDR1 LGHDT, CDR2 YNNKEL (reference sequence). The CDR3 consists of 17 residues. The CDR3: CASSQVLASSSYNEQFF. CDR3 nucleotides: TGTGCCAGCAGCCAGGTCTTAGCGTCAAGCTCCTACAATGAGCAGTTCTTC.

CDR3 in DNA: TGTGCCAGCAGTTTAGGGGCACGCGGTTACGAGCAGTACTTC. Amino acid sequence: CASSLGARGYEQYF. The chain carries TRBV27 and TRBJ2-7, with a tentative D call TRBD1 (5 bases). The CDR3 covers 14 residues. CDR1 and CDR2 from the germline V gene are MNHEY and SMNVEV (reference sequence). Deletions cut 2 bases from V and 4 bases from J, with 12 bases between.

This clonotype was recorded at least ten times. This sequence joins TRBV20-1 and TRBJ1-5, with no clear D. Per germline, CDR1 DFQATT and CDR2 SNEGSKA (reference sequence). The CDR3 runs to 13 residues. V lost 3 bases, J lost 4 bases, and 10 bases lay in between. CDR3 in amino acids: CSARFSRNQPQHF. CDR3 nucleotides: TGCAGTGCTAGGTTCAGCCGAAATCAGCCCCAGCATTTT.

This clonotype occurred a few times. The genes are TRBV20-1 and TRBJ2-5, with D possibly matching TRBD1 (5 bases). Per germline, CDR1 DFQATT and CDR2 SNEGSKA (reference sequence). V was shortened by 3 bases and J by 4 bases, with 12 bases between the two germline ends. CDR3 size: 13 residues. CDR3 nucleotide sequence: TGCAGTGCTAGCGGGCCAGGGCGAGAGACCCAGTACTTC. Translated: CSASGPGRETQYF.

This clonotype was counted at least ten times. The V and J genes are TRBV4-1 and TRBJ1-1; 8 bases map to TRBD1. CDR3 length equals 14 residues. Per the germline V gene, CDR1 is MGHRA and CDR2 is YSYEKL. The trim removed 6 bases at V and 1 base at J, leaving 4 bases unmatched. In DNA form, the CDR3 reads TGCGCCAGCAGGGGGGACAGGACGAACACTGAAGCTTTCTTT. As protein: CASRGDRTNTEAFF.